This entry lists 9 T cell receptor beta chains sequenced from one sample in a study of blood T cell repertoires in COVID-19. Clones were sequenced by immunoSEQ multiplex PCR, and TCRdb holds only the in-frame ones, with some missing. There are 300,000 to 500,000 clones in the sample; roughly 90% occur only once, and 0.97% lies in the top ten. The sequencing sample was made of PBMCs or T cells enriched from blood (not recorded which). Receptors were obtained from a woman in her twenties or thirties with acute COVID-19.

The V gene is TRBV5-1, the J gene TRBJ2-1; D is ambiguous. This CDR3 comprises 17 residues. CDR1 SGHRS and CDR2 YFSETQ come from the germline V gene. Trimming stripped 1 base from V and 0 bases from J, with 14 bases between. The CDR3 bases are TGCGCCAGCAGCTTGCCCGCTGGTAGAAGCTCCTACAATGAGCAGTTCTTC. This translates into CASSLPAGRSSYNEQFF.

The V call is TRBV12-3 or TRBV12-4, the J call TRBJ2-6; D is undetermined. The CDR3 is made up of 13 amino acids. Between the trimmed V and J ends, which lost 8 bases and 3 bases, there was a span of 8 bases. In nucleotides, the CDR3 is TGTGCCAGCGGCCCTGGTGGGGCCAACGTCCTGACTTTC. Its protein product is CASGPGGANVLTF.

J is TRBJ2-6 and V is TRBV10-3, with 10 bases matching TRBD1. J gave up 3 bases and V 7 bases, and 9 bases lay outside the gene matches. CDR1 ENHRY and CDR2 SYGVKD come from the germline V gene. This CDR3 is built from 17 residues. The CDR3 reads CAITGGTGASGANVLTF. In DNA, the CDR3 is TGTGCCATCACGGGCGGGACAGGGGCAAGTGGGGCCAACGTCCTGACTTTC.

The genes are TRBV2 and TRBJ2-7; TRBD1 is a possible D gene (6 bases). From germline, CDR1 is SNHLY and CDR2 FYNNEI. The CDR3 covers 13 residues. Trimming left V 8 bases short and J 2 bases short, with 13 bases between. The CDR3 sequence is CASRIRQAYEQYF. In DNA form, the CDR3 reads TGTGCCAGCCGGATAAGACAGGCCTACGAGCAGTACTTC.

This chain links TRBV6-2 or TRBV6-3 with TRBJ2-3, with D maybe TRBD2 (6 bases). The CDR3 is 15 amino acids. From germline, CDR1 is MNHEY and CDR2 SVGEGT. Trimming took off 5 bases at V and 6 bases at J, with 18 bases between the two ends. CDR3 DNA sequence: TGTGCCAGCAGTCGGGACGGGGGTGGCTCGGATACGCAGTATTTT. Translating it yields CASSRDGGGSDTQYF.

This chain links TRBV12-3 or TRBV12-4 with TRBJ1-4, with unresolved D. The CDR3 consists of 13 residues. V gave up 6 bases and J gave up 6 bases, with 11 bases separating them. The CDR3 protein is CASRLREDEKLFF. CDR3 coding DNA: TGTGCCAGCAGGCTCCGGGAGGATGAAAAACTGTTTTTT.

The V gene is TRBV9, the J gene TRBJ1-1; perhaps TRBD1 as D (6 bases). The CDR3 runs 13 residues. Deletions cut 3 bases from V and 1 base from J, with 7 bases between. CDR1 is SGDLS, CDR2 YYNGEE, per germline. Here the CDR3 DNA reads TGTGCCAGCAGCGCACAGGGGAACACTGAAGCTTTCTTT. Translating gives CASSAQGNTEAFF.

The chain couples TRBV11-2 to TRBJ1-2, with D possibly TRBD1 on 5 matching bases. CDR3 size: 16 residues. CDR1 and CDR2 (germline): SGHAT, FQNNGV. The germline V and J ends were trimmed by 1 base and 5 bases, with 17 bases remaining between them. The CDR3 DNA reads TGTGCCAGCAGCTTAGTTCGGGGGATCATTGGGTATGGCTACACCTTC. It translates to CASSLVRGIIGYGYTF. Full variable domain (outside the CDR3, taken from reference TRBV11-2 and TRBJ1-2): EAGVAQSPRYKIIEKRQSVAFWCNPISGHATLYWYQQILGQGPKLLIQFQNNGVVDDSQLPKDRFSAERLKGVDSTLKIQPAKLEDSAVYLCASSLVRGIIGYGYTFGSGTRLTVV.

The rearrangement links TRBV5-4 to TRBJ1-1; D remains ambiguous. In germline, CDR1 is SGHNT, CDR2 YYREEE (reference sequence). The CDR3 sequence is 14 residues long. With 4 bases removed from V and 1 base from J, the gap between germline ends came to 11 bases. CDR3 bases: TGTGCCAGCAGCCCGGGGAAGTCGAACACTGAAGCTTTCTTT. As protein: CASSPGKSNTEAFF.